The 8 T cell receptor beta chains in this list originate from one sample, sequenced in a study of T cells in Graves' hyperthyroidism and ophthalmopathy (dated by TCRdb to between 2019 and 2020). The receptor library was made with multiplex PCR. The sample was run on an Illumina HiSeq 2000. TCR beta CDR3 regions were amplified from RNA transcripts. A first-round RT-PCR of the TCR CDR3 used the HTBI primer set with the Qiagen OneStep RT-PCR kit. The public sequencing data were trimmed at Q25 with fastp and processed into clonotypes with MiXCR by TCRdb, which kept only in-frame beta chains. Each record represents a unique CDR3 protein, reported with the most common genes and DNA among its rows. This sample has around 600,000 distinct CDR3 sequences in its table, and about 14% of those were observed once. The ten largest clones take up roughly an eighth of the sample. The source material was blood. These TCRs come from a woman aged 50 to 60 with Graves' ophthalmopathy.

The chain employs TRBV5-1 and TRBJ2-5, with a possible D match to TRBD2 (6 bases). Trimming cost V 6 bases and J 4 bases, with 19 bases left between them. CDR1 is SGHRS and CDR2 is YFSETQ in the germline V gene. This CDR3 comprises 15 residues. CDR3 coding DNA: TGCGCCAGCACCCCCGGCGGAGGGACGGGAGAGACCCAGTACTTC. This translates into CASTPGGGTGETQYF. Full variable domain (outside the CDR3, taken from reference TRBV5-1 and TRBJ2-5): KAGVTQTPRYLIKTRGQQVTLSCSPISGHRSVSWYQQTPGQGLQFLFEYFSETQRNKGNFPGRFSGRQFSNSRSEMNVSTLELGDSALYLCASTPGGGTGETQYFGPGTRLLVL.

This clonotype was counted only a few times. The V and J genes are TRBV7-2 and TRBJ2-1; TRBD2 matches 8 bases. In germline, CDR1 is SGHTA, CDR2 FQGNSA. The CDR3 sequence is 14 residues long. V lost 4 bases, J lost 5 bases, and 4 bases stayed unmatched. The CDR3 bases are TGTGCCAGCAGCTCCCAGCGGGGGCACAATGAGCAGTTCTTC. It translates to CASSSQRGHNEQFF.

The rearrangement links TRBV27 to TRBJ1-4, with D perhaps TRBD1 (5 bases). This CDR3 contains 15 residues. The germline V gene has CDR1 MNHEY and CDR2 SMNVEV (reference sequence). The V gene lost 6 bases and the J gene lost 8 bases, with 19 bases spanning the gap. CDR3 nucleotide sequence: TGTGCCAGCAGCCCGAGGGCCCTAAGGGGCGAAAAACTGTTTTTT. This gives the protein CASSPRALRGEKLFF.

This clonotype was seen a few times. This may arise from a read error, as a much more abundant clone is one base away. This rearrangement joins TRBV20-1 to TRBJ2-1, with no clear D. V dropped 1 base and J dropped 10 bases, with 8 bases sitting between them. The germline gives CDR1 DFQATT, CDR2 SNEGSKA (reference sequence). The CDR3 spans 11 residues. The CDR3 spells CSARVSAEQFF. CDR3 coding DNA: TGCAGTGCTAGAGTATCAGCCGAGCAGTTCTTC.

J is TRBJ1-1 and V is TRBV12-3 or TRBV12-4; a possible D gene is TRBD1 (5 bases). This CDR3 comprises 14 residues. V was cut by 5 bases and J by 4 bases, with 14 bases left in between. This CDR3 is CASSEQVPATEAFF. CDR3 in DNA: TGTGCCAGCAGTGAACAGGTCCCGGCCACTGAAGCTTTCTTT.

The chain carries TRBV19 and TRBJ2-3, with 11 bases aligning to TRBD2. Germline V gene lookup returns CDR1 LNHDA and CDR2 SQIVND (reference sequence). The CDR3 totals 15 residues. The trim removed 6 bases at V and 2 bases at J, leaving 4 bases unmatched. The CDR3 loop reads CASRMTSGITDTQYF. DNA for the CDR3: TGTGCCAGTAGGATGACTAGCGGGATCACAGATACGCAGTATTTT.

This clonotype has a count of ten or more. This chain connects TRBV2 to TRBJ2-1; 10 bases agree with TRBD2. The germline gives CDR1 SNHLY, CDR2 FYNNEI. Trimming at V came to 2 bases and at J to 8 bases, leaving 15 bases not matched to a gene. The CDR3 extends over 18 amino acids. The CDR3 DNA sequence: TGTGCCAGCAGTGAAAGAAGCGACGGGAGCGGGAGGGTAGATGAGCAGTTCTTC. Translated: CASSERSDGSGRVDEQFF.

The CDR3 DNA sequence: TGCAGTGCTAGATGGGGGGGGGACCACACCGGGGAGCTGTTTTTT. Residues: CSARWGGDHTGELFF. V and J are TRBV20-1 and TRBJ2-2, with 7 bases identical to TRBD2. With V trimmed by 2 bases and J by 3 bases, 6 bases remained unmatched. The germline V gene has CDR1 DFQATT and CDR2 SNEGSKA (reference sequence). The CDR3 is 15 amino acids.